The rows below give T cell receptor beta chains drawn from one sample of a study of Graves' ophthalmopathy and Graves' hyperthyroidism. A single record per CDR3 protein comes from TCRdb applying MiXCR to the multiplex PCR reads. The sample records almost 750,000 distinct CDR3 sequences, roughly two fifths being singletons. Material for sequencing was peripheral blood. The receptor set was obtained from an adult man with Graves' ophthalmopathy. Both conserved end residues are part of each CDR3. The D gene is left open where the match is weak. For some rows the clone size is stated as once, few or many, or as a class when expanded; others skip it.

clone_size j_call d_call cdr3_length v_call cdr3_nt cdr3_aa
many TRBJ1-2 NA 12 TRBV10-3 TGTGCCAGCAGCCAACAGGGAGGTGGCTACACCTTC CASSQQGGGYTF
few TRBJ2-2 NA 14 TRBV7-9 TGTGCCAGCAGCTTTTGGTCCGGGATCGGGGAGCTGTTTTTT CASSFWSGIGELFF
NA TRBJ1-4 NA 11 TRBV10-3 TGTGCCATCAGTGCGGACAGTGGCCTGTTTTTT CAISADSGLFF
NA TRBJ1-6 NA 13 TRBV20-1 TGCAGTGCTAGAGTCCCAGAGAATTCACCCCTCCACTTT CSARVPENSPLHF
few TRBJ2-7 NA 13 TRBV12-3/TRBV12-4 TGTGCCAGCAGAAGTGACTCGAGGGCCGTGCAGTACTTC CASRSDSRAVQYF
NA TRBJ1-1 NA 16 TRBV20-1 TGCAGTGCTAGAGATCTGTCGGGGGCAGGAGGCACTGAAGCTTTCTTT CSARDLSGAGGTEAFF
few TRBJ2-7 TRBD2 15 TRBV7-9 TGTGCCAGCAGCTCGTTAGCGGGAGGGCCGGGGGAGCAGTACTTC CASSSLAGGPGEQYF
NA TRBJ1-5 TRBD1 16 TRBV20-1 TGCAGTGCTAGAGCCGCAGGGGGCAAGGGCAATCAGCCCCAGCATTTT CSARAAGGKGNQPQHF
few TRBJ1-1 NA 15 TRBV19 TGTGCCAGTAGTATCAGCCCGGGGGGCTGGACTGAAGCTTTCTTT CASSISPGGWTEAFF
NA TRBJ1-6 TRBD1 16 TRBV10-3 TGTGCCATCAAGACTAGCGGGACAGCGATTAATTCACCCCTCCACTTT CAIKTSGTAINSPLHF
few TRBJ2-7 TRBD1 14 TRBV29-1 TGCAGCGTTGAAAAAGGGGACAGGGGGGACGAGCAGTACTTC CSVEKGDRGDEQYF
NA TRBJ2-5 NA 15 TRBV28 TGTGCCAGCAGTCCCCCTCAGGGCGGTAAAGAGACCCAGTACTTC CASSPPQGGKETQYF
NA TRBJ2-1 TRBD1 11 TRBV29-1 TGCAGCGTTGCGGGGACAGGGGGGAGCTTCTTC CSVAGTGGSFF
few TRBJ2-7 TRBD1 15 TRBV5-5 TGTGCCAGCAGCTTGATTGGGACAGGGGGCAACGAGCAGTACTTC CASSLIGTGGNEQYF
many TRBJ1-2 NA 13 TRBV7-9 TGTGCCAGCAGCTTTGGGGGGAACTATGGCTACACCTTC CASSFGGNYGYTF
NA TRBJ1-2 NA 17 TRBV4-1 TGCGCCAGCAGCCAAGATAATATCGGGGGAATTGTATATGGCTACACCTTC CASSQDNIGGIVYGYTF
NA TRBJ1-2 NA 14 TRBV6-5 TGTGCCAGCAGCCCACCGTTAGCTAACTATGGCTACACCTTC CASSPPLANYGYTF
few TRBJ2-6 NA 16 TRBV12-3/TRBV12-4 TGTGCCAGCAGTTTATTGGACGGACCCGGGGCCAACGTCCTGACTTTC CASSLLDGPGANVLTF
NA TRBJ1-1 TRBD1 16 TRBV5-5 TGCGCCAGCAGCCGAACGTGGGACAGTTTGAACACTGAAGCTTTCTTT CASSRTWDSLNTEAFF